Listed here are 10 T cell receptor beta chains from one sample, sequenced in a study of T cell responses to AZD1222 COVID-19 vaccine. Produced via immunoSEQ multiplex PCR; TCRdb's table is partial and in-frame only. Of about 140,000 clones in the sample, approximately 93% were seen once. Sequences were derived from peripheral blood, sampled on day 0 of MenACWY control vaccination. The receptors stem from an adult in good health.

This chain joins TRBV6-5 and TRBJ1-1; D remains ambiguous. Germline assignment: CDR1 MNHEY and CDR2 SVGAGI. This CDR3 has 15 amino acids. V was clipped by 4 bases and J by 1 base, with 13 bases between them. The CDR3: CASSSTSWKNTEAFF. DNA for the CDR3: TGTGCCAGCAGTTCAACGTCCTGGAAGAACACTGAAGCTTTCTTT.

This clone was counted once. The V gene is TRBV6-5, the J gene TRBJ1-4, with a tentative D call TRBD1 (5 bases). The CDR3 runs to 16 residues. The V gene's germline CDR1 is MNHEY and CDR2 SVGAGI. Trimming removed 2 bases from V and 5 bases from J, with 15 bases in between. The CDR3 bases are TGTGCCAGCAGTTACACATCCGCCTGGGGGAATGAAAAACTGTTTTTT. It encodes CASSYTSAWGNEKLFF.

The chain couples TRBV3-1 (or the pseudogene TRBV3-2) to TRBJ2-3; tentatively, D is TRBD2 (6 bases). Per germline, CDR1 LGHDT and CDR2 YNNKEL (reference sequence). V gave up 4 bases and J gave up 0 bases, with 17 bases separating them. The CDR3 runs 17 residues. The CDR3 here is CASSPRWVAESTDTQYF. The CDR3 DNA reads as TGTGCCAGCAGCCCCCGGTGGGTAGCGGAGAGCACAGATACGCAGTATTTT.

The rearrangement joins TRBV7-2 to TRBJ1-2; D is undetermined. The V end was cut by 5 bases, the J end by 4 bases, with 11 bases between. There are 13 residues in the CDR3. Germline V gene lookup returns CDR1 SGHTA and CDR2 FQGNSA. CDR3 protein: CASSPREGYGYTF. The CDR3 DNA reads as TGTGCCAGCAGCCCACGGGAAGGCTATGGCTACACCTTC.

V gene TRBV7-9 combines with J gene TRBJ2-3, with TRBD2 matching over 9 bases. This CDR3 has 14 residues. In germline, CDR1 is SEHNR, CDR2 FQNEAQ (reference sequence). The ends lost 5 bases at V and 6 bases at J; junction bases unmatched: 6. The CDR3 sequence: CASSDSGSGDTQYF. CDR3 DNA sequence: TGTGCCAGCAGCGATAGCGGGAGTGGCGATACGCAGTATTTT.

The chain combines TRBV7-8 with TRBJ2-7; a weak D match, TRBD1 (5 bases). CDR3 length equals 18 residues. Germline values: CDR1 SGHVS, CDR2 FQNEAQ. Trimming took 5 bases from V and 0 from J, leaving 23 bases between them. Written as DNA, the CDR3 is TGTGCCAGCAGCAATCAAATCACAGGCCCTCCCGGCTCCTACGAGCAGTACTTC. Translating it yields CASSNQITGPPGSYEQYF.

This CDR3 is CATSTNTGYEQYF. DNA of the CDR3: TGTGCCACCAGCACCAACACAGGGTACGAGCAGTACTTC. The chain is built from TRBV15 and TRBJ2-7; tentative D call: TRBD1 (6 bases). Trimming cost V 4 bases and J 4 bases, with 11 bases left between them. The CDR3 extends over 13 amino acids. The germline V gene has CDR1 LNHNV and CDR2 YYDKDF (reference sequence).

The chain has TRBV6-5 and TRBJ2-2; unclear D gene. Trimming took off 4 bases at V and 0 bases at J, with 9 bases between the two ends. There are 15 residues in the CDR3. Germline loops: CDR1 MNHEY, CDR2 SVGAGI. CDR3 sequence: CASSWEASNTGELFF. DNA for the CDR3: TGTGCCAGCAGTTGGGAAGCTTCGAACACCGGGGAGCTGTTTTTT.

The chain joins TRBV5-1 to TRBJ2-5, with D perhaps TRBD2 (6 bases). The V gene's germline CDR1 is SGHRS and CDR2 YFSETQ. The germline V and J ends were trimmed by 7 bases and 5 bases, with 21 bases remaining between them. The CDR3 contains 15 residues. The CDR3 DNA reads as TGCGCCAGCTGCCTCGGACTATCCCCCTCTGAGACCCAGTACTTC. This codes for CASCLGLSPSETQYF.

The V call is TRBV18, the J call TRBJ2-1; D not resolved. Germline V CDR1 and CDR2: KGHSH, LQKENI. The CDR3 extends over 13 amino acids. V shed 0 bases and J shed 3 bases, with 3 bases lying between them. The DNA for the CDR3 is TGTGCCAGCTCACCACCGATCTACAATGAGCAGTTCTTC. Encoded protein: CASSPPIYNEQFF. Drawing the rest from reference TRBV18 and TRBJ2-1, the complete variable domain is NAGVMQNPRHLVRRRGQEARLRCSPMKGHSHVYWYRQLPEEGLKFMVYLQKENIIDESGMPKERFSAEFPKEGPSILRIQQVVRGDSAAYFCASSPPIYNEQFFGPGTRLTVL.